This entry lists 27 T cell receptor beta chains sequenced from one sample in a study of T cell changes during pregnancy in multiple sclerosis. Using immunoSEQ multiplex PCR, the repertoire was profiled, and TCRdb retains in-frame clones only, with some absent. Of 85,000 to 110,000 clones listed, around nine tenths are singletons. The sample here was peripheral blood, taken after pregnancy. The receptors derive from a female donor with multiple sclerosis, enrolled in a pregnancy study.

V and J are TRBV6-1 and TRBJ1-1; D ambiguous. There are 10 residues in the CDR3. Trimming removed 7 bases from V and 11 bases from J, with 11 bases in between. Looked up from germline, CDR1 is MNHNS and CDR2 is SASEGT. The CDR3 DNA is TGTGCCAGCAATTCCCCCGAGGCTTTCTTT. Encoded protein: CASNSPEAFF.

This sequence joins TRBV7-7 and TRBJ2-2, with 14 bases lining up with TRBD2. Looked up from germline, CDR1 is SSHAT and CDR2 is FNYEAQ (reference sequence). This CDR3 comprises 16 residues. V gave up 1 base and J gave up 8 bases; unmatched junction bases: 3. As DNA, the CDR3 is TGTGCCAGCAGCTTAGGACTAGCGGGAGGGCCGGGGGAGCTGTTTTTT. This translates into CASSLGLAGGPGELFF.

Here the CDR3 reads CASSLYQQNYGYTF. In DNA, the CDR3 is TGTGCCAGCTCACTCTATCAACAGAACTATGGCTACACCTTC. This chain links TRBV18 with TRBJ1-2; unclear D gene. Germline values: CDR1 KGHSH, CDR2 LQKENI. Trimming pared 4 bases from V and 2 bases from J, leaving 11 bases between. The CDR3 spans 14 residues.

This chain links TRBV2 with TRBJ2-1; D not certain. The CDR3 runs to 15 residues. Germline CDR1 reads SNHLY; CDR2 reads FYNNEI. The V and J ends lost 5 bases and 5 bases respectively, with 16 bases between them. The CDR3 sequence: CASSPRSPWNNEQFF. CDR3 sequence (DNA): TGTGCCAGCAGTCCTAGAAGCCCATGGAACAATGAGCAGTTCTTC.

The chain joins TRBV7-8 to TRBJ1-2; 7 bases align to TRBD1. The V gene end was trimmed by 5 bases and the J gene end by 0 bases; junction bases not matched to a gene: 9. The V gene's germline CDR1 is SGHVS and CDR2 FQNEAQ. The CDR3 sequence is 16 residues long. CDR3 protein: CASSLFWDSSNYGYTF. The CDR3, as DNA: TGTGCCAGCAGCCTATTCTGGGACAGTTCTAACTATGGCTACACCTTC.

CDR3 nucleotide sequence: TGTGCCAGCAGCTTCCTTGGGTCAAGCGGGACGAGCACAGATACGCAGTATTTT. Its protein is CASSFLGSSGTSTDTQYF. The chain is built from TRBV28 and TRBJ2-3; 7 bases are a match to TRBD2. The junction had 15 bases not matched to a gene; V was cut back by 6 bases and J by 0 bases. Looked up from germline, CDR1 is MDHEN and CDR2 is SYDVKM. The CDR3 runs 18 residues. Drawing the rest from reference TRBV28 and TRBJ2-3, the complete variable domain is DVKVTQSSRYLVKRTGEKVFLECVQDMDHENMFWYRQDPGLGLRLIYFSYDVKMKEKGDIPEGYSVSREKKERFSLILESASTNQTSMYLCASSFLGSSGTSTDTQYFGPGTRLTVL.

V and J are TRBV27 and TRBJ2-2, with TRBD2 matching 14 bases. In germline, CDR1 is MNHEY, CDR2 SMNVEV (reference sequence). V trimming: 6 bases; J trimming: 5 bases; junction bases outside the gene matches: 2. The CDR3 has 15 residues. The CDR3 DNA reads as TGTGCCAGCAGACGGACTAGCGGGAGGACCGGGGAGCTGTTTTTT. It specifies CASRRTSGRTGELFF.

The chain recombines TRBV11-2 with TRBJ2-1; 8 bases line up with TRBD2. The CDR3 extends over 16 amino acids. J lost 0 bases, V lost 6 bases, and 7 bases had no gene match. CDR1 is SGHAT, CDR2 FQNNGV, per germline. The CDR3 spells CASSSTSGSSYNEQFF. CDR3 DNA sequence: TGTGCCAGCAGTTCTACTAGCGGAAGCTCCTACAATGAGCAGTTCTTC. The complete variable domain, with remaining parts taken from reference TRBV11-2 and TRBJ2-1, reads EAGVAQSPRYKIIEKRQSVAFWCNPISGHATLYWYQQILGQGPKLLIQFQNNGVVDDSQLPKDRFSAERLKGVDSTLKIQPAKLEDSAVYLCASSSTSGSSYNEQFFGPGTRLTVL.

This chain joins TRBV30 and TRBJ1-5, with no clear D. Trimming removed 1 base from V and 7 bases from J, with 11 bases in between. CDR3 length: 13 residues. Germline values: CDR1 GTSNPN, CDR2 SVGIG (reference sequence). CDR3 sequence reads: CAWSGESRQPQHF. CDR3 DNA sequence: TGTGCCTGGAGTGGGGAGTCTCGGCAGCCCCAGCATTTT.

V and J are TRBV27 and TRBJ1-5; 9 bases fit TRBD1. V trimming: 3 bases; J trimming: 5 bases; junction bases outside the gene matches: 8. Germline V lookup: CDR1 MNHEY, CDR2 SMNVEV (reference sequence). This CDR3 region has 16 residues. CDR3 sequence reads: CASSFPTGGLDQPQHF. The DNA for the CDR3 is TGTGCCAGCAGTTTCCCTACAGGGGGCCTTGATCAGCCCCAGCATTTT.

This clone occurred once. This chain connects TRBV10-2 to TRBJ2-7; D ambiguous. The germline V gene encodes CDR1 WSHSY and CDR2 SAAADI. This CDR3 has 11 amino acids. Trimming removed 8 bases from V and 3 bases from J, with 8 bases in between. The CDR3 sequence is CASRELYEQYF. As DNA, the CDR3 is TGCGCCAGCCGCGAGCTCTACGAGCAGTACTTC.

This clone came up once. This sequence joins TRBV29-1 and TRBJ1-2; possibly TRBD1 for D (6 bases). The CDR3 loop spans 15 amino acids. V was cut by 6 bases and J by 1 base, with 18 bases left in between. Germline V gene sequence: CDR1 SQVTM, CDR2 ANQGSEA. The CDR3 spells CSVGPGGRHNYGYTF. CDR3 DNA: TGCAGCGTGGGCCCGGGGGGCAGGCATAACTATGGCTACACCTTC.

The chain employs TRBV2 and TRBJ1-5; possibly TRBD1 for D (5 bases). Germline V lookup: CDR1 SNHLY, CDR2 FYNNEI. CDR3 size: 14 residues. Deletions cut 7 bases from V and 0 bases from J, with 10 bases between. The CDR3 DNA is TGTGCCAGCACAACAGGCTATAGCAATCAGCCCCAGCATTTT. It yields the protein CASTTGYSNQPQHF. Complete variable domain (other parts from reference TRBV2 and TRBJ1-5): EPEVTQTPSHQVTQMGQEVILRCVPISNHLYFYWYRQILGQKVEFLVSFYNNEISEKSEIFDDQFSVERPDGSNFTLKIRSTKLEDSAMYFCASTTGYSNQPQHFGDGTRLSIL.

The chain carries TRBV12-5 and TRBJ1-1; 8 nucleotides agree with TRBD1. Germline V gene sequence: CDR1 LGHNT, CDR2 FRNRAP. V was clipped by 6 bases and J by 5 bases; unmatched bases: 14. The CDR3 extends over 16 amino acids. Here the CDR3 reads CASGLPPTGERTEAFF. CDR3 DNA: TGTGCTAGTGGACTTCCTCCGACAGGGGAGCGGACTGAAGCTTTCTTT.

This chain connects TRBV7-9 to TRBJ2-5, with 7 bases fitting TRBD2. Losses at the gene ends were 5 bases for V and 1 base for J; bases not matched to a gene: 4. Germline V gene data show CDR1 as SEHNR and CDR2 as FQNEAQ (reference sequence). The CDR3 length is 14 residues. CDR3 sequence (DNA): TGTGCCAGCAGCAAACTAGCGATCCAAGAGACCCAGTACTTC. Its protein product is CASSKLAIQETQYF.

Here the CDR3 reads CASSLSRGISSTDTQYF. The CDR3 region has the DNA TGTGCCAGCAGTTTATCACGGGGGATCTCTAGCACAGATACGCAGTATTTT. This chain joins TRBV27 and TRBJ2-3; tentatively, D is TRBD2 (6 bases). The CDR3 runs 17 residues. The V gene's germline CDR1 is MNHEY and CDR2 SMNVEV (reference sequence). Trimming took 0 bases from V and 0 from J, leaving 13 bases between them.

This chain joins TRBV4-2 and TRBJ2-3; TRBD2 agrees at 7 bases. CDR3 length: 19 residues. Germline V lookup: CDR1 LGHNA, CDR2 YNFKEQ. The V segment lost 4 bases and the J segment 0 bases; nucleotides outside the gene matches: 16. The CDR3 spells CASSPARLADLTSTDTQYF. The CDR3 DNA reads as TGTGCCAGCAGCCCTGCAAGGCTAGCGGATCTTACTAGCACAGATACGCAGTATTTT.

The chain carries TRBV15 and TRBJ2-1, with 14 nucleotides matching TRBD2. Germline V gives CDR1 LNHNV, CDR2 YYDKDF (reference sequence). V lost 3 bases, J lost 4 bases, and 2 bases stayed unmatched. There are 16 residues in the CDR3. CDR3: CATSSGTSGSYNEQFF. The DNA for the CDR3 is TGTGCCACCAGCAGCGGGACTAGCGGGAGTTACAATGAGCAGTTCTTC. Together with reference TRBV15 and TRBJ2-1, the CDR3 gives the full variable domain: DAMVIQNPRYQVTQFGKPVTLSCSQTLNHNVMYWYQQKSSQAPKLLFHYYDKDFNNEADTPDNFQSRRPNTSFCFLDIRSPGLGDTAMYLCATSSGTSGSYNEQFFGPGTRLTVL.

The chain uses TRBV5-4 and TRBJ2-7, with no clear D. V lost 4 bases and J 0 bases, leaving 14 bases between the germline ends. The V gene's germline CDR1 is SGHNT and CDR2 YYREEE (reference sequence). CDR3 size: 15 residues. The CDR3 is CASSQSRSFSYEQYF. The CDR3, as DNA: TGTGCCAGCAGCCAAAGCAGGTCCTTCTCCTACGAGCAGTACTTC.

V gene TRBV5-6 combines with J gene TRBJ2-7, with D possibly being TRBD1 (5 bases). The germline V gene encodes CDR1 SGHDT and CDR2 YYEEEE. V dropped 1 base and J dropped 0 bases, with 8 bases sitting between them. The CDR3 runs 14 residues. CDR3 residues: CASSLQGISYEQYF. As DNA, the CDR3 is TGTGCCAGCAGCTTGCAGGGCATCTCCTACGAGCAGTACTTC.

The V and J genes are TRBV27 and TRBJ2-1; 10 bases align to TRBD2. Germline trimming cut 5 bases from V and 10 bases from J; bases unmatched to any gene: 14. From germline, CDR1 is MNHEY and CDR2 SMNVEV (reference sequence). The CDR3 spans 16 residues. DNA of the CDR3: TGTGCCAGCAGTGTGACCTCGGGACTAGCGTTGGGGGAGCAGTTCTTC. This translates into CASSVTSGLALGEQFF.

The V and J genes are TRBV6-6 and TRBJ1-1; D possibly corresponds to TRBD1 (5 bases). Trimming shortened V by 5 bases and J by 0 bases, and 10 bases separated the two germline ends. This CDR3 is 14 amino acids long. Germline V CDR1 and CDR2: MNHNY, SVGAGI (reference sequence). CDR3 loop: CASSRQGMNTEAFF. CDR3 DNA sequence: TGTGCCAGCAGTCGTCAGGGCATGAACACTGAAGCTTTCTTT.

This chain connects TRBV5-1 to TRBJ2-7; no definite D call. This CDR3 spans 18 amino acids. CDR1 is SGHRS, CDR2 YFSETQ, per germline. V lost 3 bases, J lost 3 bases, and 25 bases lay in between. The CDR3 region has the DNA TGCGCCAGCAGCTCCGAGGCTGACTCATTCTCCTTAAACTACGAGCAGTACTTC. Amino acids: CASSSEADSFSLNYEQYF.

The chain couples TRBV4-1 to TRBJ1-2, with no clear D. V lost 0 bases, J lost 1 base, and 9 bases lay in between. There are 15 residues in the CDR3. Germline CDR1 is MGHRA and CDR2 is YSYEKL. CDR3 coding DNA: TGCGCCAGCAGCCAAGATAGCGGTCTTAACTATGGCTACACCTTC. It encodes CASSQDSGLNYGYTF.

The chain recombines TRBV19 with TRBJ2-7; maybe TRBD2 (5 bases). From germline, CDR1 is LNHDA and CDR2 SQIVND (reference sequence). CDR3 length: 15 amino acids. Deletions cut 5 bases from V and 4 bases from J, with 18 bases between. CDR3 coding DNA: TGTGCCAGTAGTCAACCCGGGGAAGGAAGATACGAGCAGTACTTC. Protein product: CASSQPGEGRYEQYF. The full variable domain, with the rest looked up from reference TRBV19 and TRBJ2-7, is DGGITQSPKYLFRKEGQNVTLSCEQNLNHDAMYWYRQDPGQGLRLIYYSQIVNDFQKGDIAEGYSVSREKKESFPLTVTSAQKNPTAFYLCASSQPGEGRYEQYFGPGTRLTVT.

This chain links TRBV10-3 with TRBJ2-1; 13 positions match TRBD2. V lost 3 bases and J lost 7; bases outside the gene matches: 9. This CDR3 is 17 amino acids long. Germline CDR1 ENHRY, CDR2 SYGVKD. CDR3 amino acids: CAISERLAGGLQNEQFF. In DNA form, the CDR3 reads TGTGCCATCAGTGAAAGACTAGCGGGAGGACTACAGAATGAGCAGTTCTTC.

The DNA for the CDR3 is TGTGCCTGGAGACCGGCAGGGGGCTACACTGAAGCTTTCTTT. It encodes CAWRPAGGYTEAFF. The V call is TRBV30, the J call TRBJ1-1; 8 bases map to TRBD1. The germline V gene has CDR1 GTSNPN and CDR2 SVGIG (reference sequence). The CDR3 length is 14 residues. The ends lost 3 bases at V and 3 bases at J; junction bases unmatched: 6.